Given below is one T cell receptor (beta chain) in context. Its cognate antigen has yet to be identified. No much larger clone exists at a distance of one base, and base qualities are not known. A total of 29 patients with locally advanced or metastatic urothelial carcinoma, treated at Memorial Sloan Kettering on a trial protocol, made up the cohort. Peripheral blood mononuclear cells were collected pretreatment and during treatment, at between 1 and 8 total time points per patient. The Qiagen DNeasy Blood extraction kit was used to purify genomic DNA from total PBMCs and from tumor samples. PBMCs were collected pretreatment and during treatment, and were isolated and stored as previously described. Each PCR received spiked-in synthetic TCR analog templates so that absolute template abundance could be estimated from read counts. TCRbeta CDR3 regions were amplified from genomic DNA with bias-controlled V and J gene primers using the immunoSEQ assay. Rearranged TCRbeta segments were sequenced at approximately 20X coverage. The authors' analysis ran thus. Clustering was used to correct sequencing errors, and CDR3s were annotated against IMGT so that V, D and J genes could be assigned. Only productive TCRbeta rearrangements were used in downstream analyses, excluding out-of-frame or stop-codon sequences. Clonality was computed as one minus Shannon entropy normalized by the log of the number of unique productive sequences. Fisher's exact test with Benjamini-Hochberg correction, using a cutoff of adjusted p below 0.01, was how clones that differed between time points or between blood and tumor were identified. TCRdb's version of the immuneACCESS table is confined to in-frame rearrangements and falls short of the full clone set. An unresolved V gene accounts for under half of the shortfall where checked; the remainder is of unknown origin. The D gene and trimming were derived from the DNA, and the V and J assignments and clone size from that table. The sample table contains more than 80,000 clones; only one count was recorded for around 80% of them. The top ten constitute more than 8% of the sample.

Inclusive of the bounding cysteine and phenylalanine, the CDR3 is 14 residues long. Only the CDR3 part of the read is kept: 42 bases, read in frame from the first base. Sequences SNHLY (CDR1) and FYNNEI (CDR2) are obtained from the germline V gene. The data belong to a study of PD-L1 blockade in urothelial cancer (dated by TCRdb to the late 2010s). As for the study more broadly: Every patient began therapy at some point between 2013 and 2015 and was given atezolizumab 1,200 mg intravenously every 3 weeks. Durable clinical benefit was defined as progression-free survival longer than 6 months, and TCR features were also tested against progression-free and overall survival. Pretreatment tumor samples, along with matched peripheral blood collected serially before and after atezolizumab treatment, underwent TCR sequencing. Approximately 30 patients had pretreatment blood TCR-seq, roughly 25 had at least one posttreatment blood collection, and roughly 25 had tumor TCR-seq. Durable clinical benefit was achieved by nine patients but not by the remaining 20. An ECOG performance status of 0 or 1 was recorded for the patients, and 0 to 3 prior chemotherapy regimens had been received by the patients. About nine tenths of the roughly 29 patients were males with bladder-origin urothelial cancer, and 18 of 29 reported a prior smoking history. Blood samples were analyzed 3 weeks after the start of treatment (second dose) and 6 weeks after the start of treatment. In the same patients, whole exome sequencing and RNA sequencing of pretreatment tumors were performed in addition to TCR sequencing. A median of about 150,000 T cells and fewer than 85,000 unique TCRs was obtained from blood samples, and a median clonality of around 0.08 was observed. The study was an exploratory multi-omic analysis of somatic, immune and clinical correlates of response to PD-L1 blockade with atezolizumab in urothelial cancer.

Findings and caveats that apply to the study as a whole: Small sample size (n of about 29) and many exploratory analyses mean the results are intended to be hypothesis-generating. Improved progression-free and overall survival was found to be associated with pretreatment peripheral blood TCR clonality below the median. Among patients with durable benefit, tumor-associated TCR clones showed greater expansion in peripheral blood 3 weeks after treatment started (n = 22, p = 0.022).

The sequence was collected from a man aged 65 to 85 with urothelial cancer. The chain links TRBV2 with TRBJ2-5, with the D gene call left open. The DNA end is a closer match to TRBJ2-7, so the J assignment may be wrong. The specimen was PBMCs, collected around atezolizumab (anti-PD-L1) treatment. The nucleotide sequence reads TGTGCCAGCAGTGAGGGCCCGGCCACCTACGAGCAGTACTTC. This translates into CASSEGPATYEQYF.